The rows below give T cell receptor beta chains drawn from one sample of a study of response to subunit inactivated influenza vaccine. TCRdb itself ran the RT-PCR reads through MiXCR, one entry per CDR3 protein. The sample yields some 480,000 distinct CDR3 sequences, about 10% seen once. The input for sequencing was PBMCs from blood, taken around seven weeks after vaccination. The receptors stem from a middle-aged man who received an inactivated influenza vaccine. Both conserved end residues are part of each CDR3. Fields, in order: clone size, D gene, V gene, J gene, CDR3 DNA, CDR3 protein. D genes are given only for firm matches. The size of a clone is reported for some rows only, either as once, few or many, or as a class for expanded clones.

clone_size: few
d_call: .
v_call: TRBV5-1
j_call: TRBJ1-1
cdr3_nt: TGCGCCAGCAGCTTGGTGGTCAGTGGGAGCACTGAAGCTTTCTTT
cdr3_aa: CASSLVVSGSTEAFF

clone_size: many
d_call: .
v_call: TRBV20-1
j_call: TRBJ2-2
cdr3_nt: TGCAGTGCTAGAGAGGTTTACACCGGGGAGCTGTTTTTT
cdr3_aa: CSAREVYTGELFF

clone_size: few
d_call: TRBD2
v_call: TRBV6-5
j_call: TRBJ2-7
cdr3_nt: TGTGCCAGCAGTTACTCGATCCCTAGCGGGGGGTTTTCCTACGAGCAGTACTTC
cdr3_aa: CASSYSIPSGGFSYEQYF

clone_size: many
d_call: TRBD2
v_call: TRBV12-3/TRBV12-4
j_call: TRBJ2-1
cdr3_nt: TGTGCCAGCAGGAACCCGGGACTAGCCTATGAGCAGTTCTTC
cdr3_aa: CASRNPGLAYEQFF

clone_size: many
d_call: TRBD1
v_call: TRBV29-1
j_call: TRBJ1-1
cdr3_nt: TGCAGCGTCCTGAGCCTCAGGGGGCACACTGAAGCTTTCTTT
cdr3_aa: CSVLSLRGHTEAFF

clone_size: once
d_call: .
v_call: TRBV11-1
j_call: TRBJ2-1
cdr3_nt: TGTGCCAGCAGCCCCCGGCAGACATTAATGGGTTCCTACGATGAGCAGTTCTTC
cdr3_aa: CASSPRQTLMGSYDEQFF

clone_size: .
d_call: TRBD1
v_call: TRBV12-3/TRBV12-4
j_call: TRBJ2-7
cdr3_nt: TGTGCCAGCACCAACCCCGACAGGGAAAACTACGAGCAGTACTTC
cdr3_aa: CASTNPDRENYEQYF

clone_size: many
d_call: .
v_call: TRBV12-3/TRBV12-4
j_call: TRBJ1-5
cdr3_nt: TGTGCCAGCAGCGCGGTCCCGGCGCCCCAGCATTTT
cdr3_aa: CASSAVPAPQHF

clone_size: few
d_call: TRBD1
v_call: TRBV12-3/TRBV12-4
j_call: TRBJ1-2
cdr3_nt: TGTGCCAGCAGTTTAGTCCGGCGGAGACAGGGGAACTATGGCTACACCTTC
cdr3_aa: CASSLVRRRQGNYGYTF

clone_size: many
d_call: TRBD1
v_call: TRBV20-1
j_call: TRBJ2-3
cdr3_nt: TGCAGTGCTACCGGGACAGGGAATACAGATACGCAGTATTTT
cdr3_aa: CSATGTGNTDTQYF

clone_size: many
d_call: TRBD1
v_call: TRBV5-1
j_call: TRBJ2-3
cdr3_nt: TGCGCCAGCAGCATGGGACAGGGGAGGGCAGATACGCAGTATTTT
cdr3_aa: CASSMGQGRADTQYF

clone_size: .
d_call: TRBD2
v_call: TRBV28
j_call: TRBJ2-1
cdr3_nt: TGTGCCAGCAGTTTCCCAAGTCGCGGGAGGGGGAATGAGCAGTTCTTC
cdr3_aa: CASSFPSRGRGNEQFF

clone_size: .
d_call: TRBD1
v_call: TRBV3-1
j_call: TRBJ2-7
cdr3_nt: TGTGCCAGCAGCCCGGCGGCGGGACAGGGAGTCTACGAGCAGTACTTC
cdr3_aa: CASSPAAGQGVYEQYF

clone_size: few
d_call: TRBD1
v_call: TRBV5-1
j_call: TRBJ2-1
cdr3_nt: TGCGCCAGCAGCAAGCCGGCGGGACAGGGGGCTTACAATGAGCAGTTCTTC
cdr3_aa: CASSKPAGQGAYNEQFF

clone_size: few
d_call: .
v_call: TRBV10-3
j_call: TRBJ1-6
cdr3_nt: TGTGCCATCAGTGAGTCTGGCTCCTATAATTCACCCCTCCACTTT
cdr3_aa: CAISESGSYNSPLHF

clone_size: few
d_call: TRBD2
v_call: TRBV5-1
j_call: TRBJ2-5
cdr3_nt: TGCGCCAGCACCCGATCCGGGGGGGCCGAAGAGACCCAGTACTTC
cdr3_aa: CASTRSGGAEETQYF

clone_size: .
d_call: .
v_call: TRBV12-3/TRBV12-4
j_call: TRBJ2-3
cdr3_nt: TGTGCCAGCAGTCAATTTTATACGCAGTATTTT
cdr3_aa: CASSQFYTQYF

clone_size: few
d_call: TRBD1
v_call: TRBV6-1
j_call: TRBJ1-4
cdr3_nt: TGTGCCAGCAGTACGGACAGGGTGTCCCGAAAACTGTTTTTT
cdr3_aa: CASSTDRVSRKLFF

clone_size: few
d_call: TRBD1
v_call: TRBV18
j_call: TRBJ2-3
cdr3_nt: TGTGCCAGCTCACCAGACAGGGAAGCAGATACGCAGTATTTT
cdr3_aa: CASSPDREADTQYF

clone_size: few
d_call: .
v_call: TRBV7-2
j_call: TRBJ1-1
cdr3_nt: TGTGCCAGCAGTCCGAGGGGTTCGGGGACTGAAGCTTTCTTT
cdr3_aa: CASSPRGSGTEAFF

clone_size: many
d_call: TRBD2
v_call: TRBV4-1
j_call: TRBJ2-7
cdr3_nt: TGCGCCAGCAGCCAGTGGCGGGGGGGTCGATACGAGCAGTACTTC
cdr3_aa: CASSQWRGGRYEQYF

clone_size: .
d_call: .
v_call: TRBV7-8
j_call: TRBJ2-7
cdr3_nt: TGTGCCAGCAGTCCCCCCCTTGCTCGGGAGCAGTACTTC
cdr3_aa: CASSPPLAREQYF

clone_size: many
d_call: TRBD1
v_call: TRBV7-9
j_call: TRBJ1-1
cdr3_nt: TGTGCCAGCAGCTTAAGTCCAGGGGGCGGGACTGAAGCTTTCTTT
cdr3_aa: CASSLSPGGGTEAFF

clone_size: .
d_call: .
v_call: TRBV29-1
j_call: TRBJ1-1
cdr3_nt: TGCAGCGTTATTCTTTCTAGGTTTTCTGAAGCTTTCTTT
cdr3_aa: CSVILSRFSEAFF

clone_size: many
d_call: .
v_call: TRBV20-1
j_call: TRBJ2-5
cdr3_nt: TGCAGTGCTAGAGGACTAGACTATAAAGAGACCCAGTACTTC
cdr3_aa: CSARGLDYKETQYF

clone_size: .
d_call: TRBD2
v_call: TRBV2
j_call: TRBJ2-1
cdr3_nt: TGTGCCAACAAAGCTAGCGGGGGAAACAATGAGCAGTTCTTC
cdr3_aa: CANKASGGNNEQFF

clone_size: many
d_call: TRBD1
v_call: TRBV6-1
j_call: TRBJ1-4
cdr3_nt: TGTGCCAGCAGCGAAACCGGGACAGTCGGTGAAAAACTGTTTTTT
cdr3_aa: CASSETGTVGEKLFF

clone_size: .
d_call: TRBD1
v_call: TRBV4-1
j_call: TRBJ1-1
cdr3_nt: TGCGCCAGCAGCCAAGGGAAAACAGGGGGCGCCTACTTT
cdr3_aa: CASSQGKTGGAYF

clone_size: .
d_call: TRBD1
v_call: TRBV20-1
j_call: TRBJ2-3
cdr3_nt: TGCAGTGCTAGAGACCGACAGGGCGGCACAGATACGCAGTATTTT
cdr3_aa: CSARDRQGGTDTQYF

clone_size: few
d_call: .
v_call: TRBV6-2/TRBV6-3
j_call: TRBJ1-2
cdr3_nt: TGTGCCAGCAGTGGCGGACGGCTTATCGGCTACACCTTC
cdr3_aa: CASSGGRLIGYTF

clone_size: .
d_call: .
v_call: TRBV18
j_call: TRBJ2-3
cdr3_nt: TGTGCCAGCTCACCATCTCCCGGAAACCCCCAGGTCACAGATACGCAGTATTTT
cdr3_aa: CASSPSPGNPQVTDTQYF

clone_size: many
d_call: TRBD2
v_call: TRBV7-3
j_call: TRBJ2-7
cdr3_nt: TGTGCCAGCAGTCCCTCCGGGAGGGGAGGTAACGAGCAGTACTTC
cdr3_aa: CASSPSGRGGNEQYF

clone_size: many
d_call: .
v_call: TRBV6-5
j_call: TRBJ2-1
cdr3_nt: TGTGCCAGCAGTTTATCCGGATACTCCTACAATGAGCAGTTCTTC
cdr3_aa: CASSLSGYSYNEQFF

clone_size: few
d_call: TRBD2
v_call: TRBV6-2/TRBV6-3
j_call: TRBJ2-1
cdr3_nt: TGTGCCAGCAGGGCCGGGACTACATTCTACAATGAGCAGTTCTTC
cdr3_aa: CASRAGTTFYNEQFF

clone_size: .
d_call: .
v_call: TRBV20-1
j_call: TRBJ2-1
cdr3_nt: TGCAGTGCTAGACAGAGTAATGAGCAGTTCTTC
cdr3_aa: CSARQSNEQFF

clone_size: .
d_call: .
v_call: TRBV29-1
j_call: TRBJ2-1
cdr3_nt: TGCAGCGTCCGACTGATTGGCTCCTACAATGAGCAGTTCTTC
cdr3_aa: CSVRLIGSYNEQFF

clone_size: few
d_call: TRBD2
v_call: TRBV6-1
j_call: TRBJ2-1
cdr3_nt: TGTGCCAGCAGTGACCCCCGGACTAGCGGTACCTTGGGGCAGTTCTTC
cdr3_aa: CASSDPRTSGTLGQFF